The clone carrying this T cell receptor beta chain has ten or more counts. V lost 5 bases, J lost 8 bases, and 13 bases lay in between. The CDR3 is made up of 13 amino acids. The sample is drawn from a study of human T cells and chemical hapten exposure. Time point given: patch test 2, 6 weeks after DPC sensitization. Regarding treatment: therapeutic diphenylcyclopropenone sensitization with weekly scalp DPC. TCRdb re-derived calls from the RACE reads in MiXCR, one entry per CDR3 protein. The sample has roughly 92,000 distinct CDR3 sequences; 11% are singletons. This TCR came from a woman in her 40s with alopecia areata. Some clones in this sample may be carry-over from other donors' samples. The gene calls are TRBV12-3 or TRBV12-4 and TRBJ2-1, with TRBD2 as a possible D gene (6 bases). Sequencing was performed on whole blood, taken in connection with sensitization to the hapten diphenylcyclopropenone (DPC). CDR3 DNA sequence: TGTGCCAGCAGTCAGGACTACCTGGATGAGCAGTTCTTC. Translated: CASSQDYLDEQFF.